This TCR beta chain came from a study of control samples from healthy donors and cancer patients. Assay: immunoSEQ multiplex PCR; the TCRdb copy retains only in-frame clones and omits some. The sample gives about 160,000 clones, 96% of which show up once; about 0.94% is in the top ten. CDR1 and CDR2 (germline): SNHLY, FYNNEI. The ends were cut back, 4 bases at V and 2 bases at J, with 6 bases in the middle. The CDR3 runs to 12 residues. The clonotype comes from a woman in her 30s in good health. The rearrangement links TRBV2 to TRBJ2-7, with a tentative D call TRBD1 (6 bases). The sequencing sample was made of blood. CDR3 amino acids: CASSGQAYEQYF. The CDR3 DNA follows: TGTGCCAGCAGTGGACAGGCCTACGAGCAGTACTTC.